The 21 T cell receptor beta chains in this list originate from one sample, sequenced in a study of shared clonotypes between healthy human individuals. Here immunoSEQ multiplex PCR was the method, and the copy in TCRdb shows in-frame clones only, minus some. This repertoire shows about 980,000 clones, about 80% found once; its top ten account for around 1.4%. The sequenced material came from memory CD4+ T cells sorted from blood. Subset denoted: CD45RA-negative fraction. The origin of the receptors is a young man in good health.

This rearrangement joins TRBV5-1 to TRBJ1-1, with D possibly being TRBD1 (5 bases). This CDR3 has 13 amino acids. Trimming took 0 bases from V and 6 from J, leaving 9 bases between them. CDR1 and CDR2 (germline): SGHRS, YFSETQ. CDR3 in amino acids: CASSLVQEAEAFF. The CDR3, as DNA: TGCGCCAGCAGCTTGGTACAGGAGGCTGAAGCTTTCTTT.

The chain joins TRBV6-5 to TRBJ1-4; D not resolved. Between the trimmed V and J ends, which lost 10 bases and 5 bases, there was a span of 14 bases. Looked up from germline, CDR1 is MNHEY and CDR2 is SVGAGI. The CDR3 extends over 13 amino acids. The CDR3 DNA sequence: TGTGCCACCAGGCGGGAACTGAATGAAAAACTGTTTTTT. Amino acids: CATRRELNEKLFF.

This clone showed up just a few times. Different DNA sequences within this sample yield the same CDR3. J is TRBJ1-3 and V is TRBV11-2; no definite D call. The CDR3 is 12 amino acids. In germline, CDR1 is SGHAT, CDR2 FQNNGV. Deletions cut 1 base from V and 4 bases from J, with 2 bases between. The CDR3 nucleotides read TGTGCCAGCAGCTTAGGGGGAAACACCATATATTTT. Its protein product is CASSLGGNTIYF.

The J gene is TRBJ2-2, the V gene TRBV30; tentative D call: TRBD2 (5 bases). This CDR3 has 13 amino acids. Germline lookup yields CDR1 GTSNPN and CDR2 SVGIG (reference sequence). V shed 7 bases and J shed 4 bases, with 13 bases lying between them. The CDR3 nucleotides read TGTGCCTTTACCGCGGGTGCCACCGGGGAGCTGTTTTTT. This translates into CAFTAGATGELFF.

This clone was observed a single time. V usage is TRBV7-9 and J usage is TRBJ2-3; D possibly matches TRBD1 or TRBD2 (5 bases each). V was trimmed by 4 bases and J by 5 bases, leaving 16 bases between them. The CDR3 has 15 amino acids. Germline CDR1 SEHNR, CDR2 FQNEAQ (reference sequence). Written as DNA, the CDR3 is TGTGCCAGCAGCTCGGGACGCCGATGGGGAGATACGCAGTATTTT. Translating it yields CASSSGRRWGDTQYF.

The gene calls are TRBV5-1 and TRBJ2-7, with no clear D. The CDR3 loop spans 15 amino acids. Trimming removed 4 bases at V and 4 bases at J, with 18 bases between. The germline gives CDR1 SGHRS, CDR2 YFSETQ. For the CDR3, the DNA is TGCGCCAGCAGCCAAAACCCTACACGCACTTACGAGCAGTACTTC. This encodes CASSQNPTRTYEQYF.

This chain links TRBV2 with TRBJ2-7, with D possibly being TRBD1 (6 bases). V was pared by 7 bases and J by 3 bases, with 16 bases between. This CDR3 has 14 residues. CDR1 SNHLY and CDR2 FYNNEI come from the germline V gene. CDR3 region: CASKISRDNYEQYF. CDR3 bases: TGTGCCAGCAAGATCTCCCGGGACAACTACGAGCAGTACTTC. Together with reference TRBV2 and TRBJ2-7, the CDR3 gives the full variable domain: EPEVTQTPSHQVTQMGQEVILRCVPISNHLYFYWYRQILGQKVEFLVSFYNNEISEKSEIFDDQFSVERPDGSNFTLKIRSTKLEDSAMYFCASKISRDNYEQYFGPGTRLTVT.

This chain links TRBV2 with TRBJ2-3; possibly TRBD2 for D (5 bases). V was pared by 7 bases and J by 1 base, with 12 bases between. Germline V gives CDR1 SNHLY, CDR2 FYNNEI. The CDR3 totals 14 residues. The CDR3 loop is CASTRRRGTDTQYF. The CDR3 nucleotides are TGTGCCAGCACCCGTAGGCGGGGCACAGATACGCAGTATTTT.

The rearrangement joins TRBV9 to TRBJ1-2; 7 positions agree with TRBD1. CDR1 and CDR2 (germline): SGDLS, YYNGEE. The V gene end was trimmed by 0 bases and the J gene end by 2 bases; junction bases not matched to a gene: 1. The CDR3 covers 14 residues. For the CDR3, the DNA is TGTGCCAGCAGCGTAGCGGACAGGAACTATGGCTACACCTTC. As protein: CASSVADRNYGYTF.

As concerns this clone: A much larger clone differs by one base, so this may be a read error. The genes are TRBV19 and TRBJ1-2, with D unclear. This CDR3 is 13 amino acids long. The V gene's germline CDR1 is LNHDA and CDR2 SQIVND (reference sequence). The ends were cut back, 2 bases at V and 1 base at J, with 5 bases in the middle. The CDR3: CASSIQNNYGYTF. The CDR3 DNA is TGTGCCAGTAGTATACAGAATAACTATGGCTACACCTTC.

The CDR3 here is CASSQDLRGHYGYTF. CDR3 coding DNA: TGTGCCAGCAGCCAAGACCTTCGGGGGCACTATGGCTACACCTTC. V is TRBV14 and J is TRBJ1-2; D might be TRBD1 (6 bases). With 0 bases removed from V and 3 bases from J, the gap between germline ends came to 11 bases. Looked up from germline, CDR1 is SGHDN and CDR2 is FVKESK. The CDR3 spans 15 residues.

The genes are TRBV28 and TRBJ1-5, with D tentatively TRBD1 (5 bases). CDR3 size: 17 residues. The V end was cut by 6 bases, the J end by 6 bases, with 24 bases between. The germline gives CDR1 MDHEN, CDR2 SYDVKM. CDR3 coding DNA: TGTGCCAGCAGGTTAACCGGGGGTGTCGGGAGAAGTCAGCCCCAGCATTTT. It yields the protein CASRLTGGVGRSQPQHF.

This clone was observed once. The rearrangement joins TRBV6-5 to TRBJ2-1; 9 bases fit TRBD1. Germline CDR1 and CDR2: MNHEY and SVGAGI. With V trimmed by 6 bases and J by 5 bases, 8 bases remained unmatched. The CDR3 covers 15 residues. The CDR3: CASSYRDRDDNEQFF. The CDR3 bases are TGTGCCAGCAGCTACCGGGACAGGGACGACAATGAGCAGTTCTTC.

The rearrangement joins TRBV10-3 to TRBJ1-1; 7 nucleotides align to TRBD1. This CDR3 contains 16 residues. J gave up 3 bases and V 5 bases, and 12 bases lay outside the gene matches. Germline CDR1 reads ENHRY; CDR2 reads SYGVKD. CDR3 sequence reads: CAISLTKTGQDTEAFF. The CDR3 bases are TGTGCCATCAGTCTTACAAAGACAGGGCAGGACACTGAAGCTTTCTTT.

V usage is TRBV7-3 and J usage is TRBJ2-2; 11 nucleotides align to TRBD2. This CDR3 spans 20 amino acids. Looked up from germline, CDR1 is SGHTA and CDR2 is FQGTGA. V was clipped by 5 bases and J by 2 bases; unmatched bases: 16. CDR3 DNA: TGTGCCAGCAGCCGACAATTGCCTGGTCTAGCGGGGGGTAACACCGGGGAGCTGTTTTTT. It is translated as CASSRQLPGLAGGNTGELFF. Variable domain in full (rest from reference TRBV7-3 and TRBJ2-2): GAGVSQTPSNKVTEKGKYVELRCDPISGHTALYWYRQSLGQGPEFLIYFQGTGAADDSGLPNDRFFAVRPEGSVSTLKIQRTERGDSAVYLCASSRQLPGLAGGNTGELFFGEGSRLTVL.

This clone showed up just a few times. The chain links TRBV4-1 to TRBJ2-7; D perhaps matches TRBD1 (5 bases). Trimming cost V 2 bases and J 3 bases, with 32 bases left between them. There are 21 residues in the CDR3. Germline lookup yields CDR1 MGHRA and CDR2 YSYEKL. DNA of the CDR3: TGCGCCAGCAGCCAAAACGAACCCGGCAGAGTAAATGATAGGGGCAACTACGAGCAGTACTTC. Amino acid sequence: CASSQNEPGRVNDRGNYEQYF.

The sample holds many counts of this clone. Distinct nucleotide sequences in the sample also encode this CDR3. CDR3 loop: CASSLGLAGVNEQFF. CDR3 in DNA: TGTGCCAGCAGTTTGGGACTAGCGGGAGTTAATGAGCAGTTCTTC. V is TRBV27 and J is TRBJ2-1; 14 bases line up with TRBD2. The CDR3 sequence is 15 residues long. J gave up 7 bases and V 3 bases, and 2 bases lay outside the gene matches. CDR1 is MNHEY, CDR2 SMNVEV, per germline (reference sequence).

This clone has a single count. The chain recombines TRBV19 with TRBJ1-1, with D possibly matching TRBD1 (5 bases). With 3 bases removed from V and 0 bases from J, the gap between germline ends came to 14 bases. Germline V gene sequence: CDR1 LNHDA, CDR2 SQIVND (reference sequence). The CDR3 contains 16 residues. This CDR3 reads CASSIRMGVMNTEAFF. In DNA, the CDR3 is TGTGCCAGTAGTATCCGCATGGGGGTAATGAACACTGAAGCTTTCTTT.

This chain links TRBV7-9 with TRBJ1-2; no definite D call. The CDR3 is 13 amino acids. Germline lookup yields CDR1 SEHNR and CDR2 FQNEAQ (reference sequence). V lost 2 bases to trimming and J lost 7 bases, with 11 bases between them. CDR3 sequence (DNA): TGTGCCAGCAGCTTAATCGGGTCGGGTGGCTACACCTTC. Its protein product is CASSLIGSGGYTF.

The rearrangement links TRBV19 to TRBJ2-7; no definite D call. Per the germline V gene, CDR1 is LNHDA and CDR2 is SQIVND (reference sequence). Trimming left V 7 bases short and J 1 base short, with 11 bases between. The CDR3 runs to 13 residues. The CDR3 reads CASKKGSSYEQYF. As DNA, the CDR3 is TGTGCCAGTAAAAAGGGTTCGTCCTACGAGCAGTACTTC.

A note on this clone: A far larger clone is a single base away, which makes a read error likely. The genes are TRBV7-2 and TRBJ1-3; TRBD1 is a possible D gene (6 bases). V gave up 1 base and J gave up 0 bases, with 7 bases separating them. Germline loops: CDR1 SGHTA, CDR2 FQGNSA. This CDR3 contains 15 residues. The CDR3: CASSLVGGSGNTIYF. CDR3 in DNA: TGTGCCAGCAGCTTAGTAGGGGGCTCTGGAAACACCATATATTTT.